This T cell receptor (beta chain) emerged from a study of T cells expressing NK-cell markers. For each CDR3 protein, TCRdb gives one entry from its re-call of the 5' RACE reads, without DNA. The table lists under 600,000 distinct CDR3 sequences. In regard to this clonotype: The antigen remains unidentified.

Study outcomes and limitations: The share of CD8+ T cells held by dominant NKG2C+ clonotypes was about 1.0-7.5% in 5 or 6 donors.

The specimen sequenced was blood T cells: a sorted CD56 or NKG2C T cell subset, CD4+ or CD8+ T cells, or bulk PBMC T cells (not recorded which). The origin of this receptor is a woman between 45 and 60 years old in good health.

CDR3 in amino acids: CASSLVAPRREHSYEQYF. The chain is built from TRBV11-2 and TRBJ2-7; no DNA is available, so the TRBD2 call from TCRdb remains unchecked. The CDR3 is 18 amino acids. CDR1 is SGHAT and CDR2 is FQNNGV in the germline V gene.